This is a list of T cell receptor beta chains from one sample in a study of shared clonotypes between healthy human individuals. Sequencing used immunoSEQ multiplex PCR; TCRdb keeps in-frame clones, though not all of them. The sample yields approximately 1,000,000 clones, 70% to 85% seen once. Specimen: memory CD4+ T cells from PBMCs. Receptor source: a young man in good health. Some clones in this sample may be carry-over from other donors' samples. The CDR3 runs from the conserved cysteine through the conserved F or W. The order of the fields is J gene, V gene, CDR3 protein.

TRBJ2-7	TRBV19	CASSIRTGGMWEQYF
TRBJ2-2	TRBV7-9	CASRFKNTGELFF
TRBJ2-2	TRBV9	CASSLGLAVNTGELFF
TRBJ2-7	TRBV6-7	CASQGERARTGFEQYF
TRBJ2-1	TRBV28	CASSSLRGRGSSYNEQFF
TRBJ2-7	TRBV9	CASSVSGTGAEQYF
TRBJ2-3	TRBV4-1	CASSQGTSGRSTDTQYF
TRBJ1-5	TRBV4-3	CASSQSLSQPQHF
TRBJ2-1	TRBV29-1	CSVTGTYNEQFF
TRBJ1-4	TRBV18	CASSLTTRGTNEKLFF
TRBJ2-7	TRBV7-2	CASSLGGHGSYEQYF
TRBJ2-3	TRBV9	CASSVVHTTDTQYF
TRBJ2-3	TRBV4-3	CASSQSPDPGLAGTDTQYF
TRBJ2-5	TRBV19	CASSIQAGGQETQYF
TRBJ2-3	TRBV15	CATSRVGGTTDTQYF
TRBJ1-2	TRBV6-5	CASSYGRGAGYTF
TRBJ2-7	TRBV11-1	CASSLRRGAQIRF
TRBJ2-1	TRBV7-7	CASSLGGRGEQFF
TRBJ1-3	TRBV19	CASFDNHSGNTIYF
TRBJ2-7	TRBV5-1	CASSPGPSYEQYF
TRBJ2-3	TRBV5-1	CASSLKTSGRDTQYF
TRBJ1-2	TRBV19	CASTMGIIYGYTF
TRBJ2-3	TRBV5-1	CASSLGDYTDTQYF
TRBJ1-2	TRBV19	CASSTGPSAFFNYGYTF
TRBJ1-5	TRBV2	CASSEAEGSEPQHF
TRBJ2-7	TRBV5-6	CASSLLSGRMGEQYF
TRBJ2-6	TRBV5-1	CASSLVGALGANVLTF
TRBJ2-1	TRBV5-1	CASSLNSYNEQFF
TRBJ2-5	TRBV18	CASSPARGLRETQYF
TRBJ2-5	TRBV10-3	CAVRGTQETQYF
TRBJ1-1	TRBV7-9	CASFRTGYGTEAFF
TRBJ2-7	TRBV7-6	CASSKSTAVAGYEQYF
TRBJ1-2	TRBV29-1	CSVLGPMDGYTF
TRBJ2-5	TRBV9	CASSASGRYETQYF
TRBJ1-2	TRBV29-1	CSVTSGYYGYTF
TRBJ1-1	TRBV4-1	CASGRQGNTEAFF
TRBJ1-2	TRBV5-1	CASSLWAGSSNYGYTF
TRBJ2-7	TRBV30	CAWSVRDRELGEQYF
TRBJ2-7	TRBV11-2	CASSLGNTFSYEQYF
TRBJ1-5	TRBV28	CASSFILGQGALNQPQHF
TRBJ2-5	TRBV11-2	CASSLSGSGETQYF
TRBJ2-1	TRBV13	CASSLGGRGGQFF
TRBJ1-5	TRBV10-2	CASQRGQSVWPQHF
TRBJ2-7	TRBV6-5	CASSNNRDPYEQYF
TRBJ2-5	TRBV4-1	CASSLTTGVVETQYF
TRBJ2-7	TRBV7-8	CASSLDTPRYEQYF
TRBJ2-7	TRBV7-8	CASSPRDLTYEQYF
TRBJ2-2	TRBV9	CASSARGQVLFF
TRBJ1-5	TRBV7-9	CASSSGFGTGSDSNQPQHF
TRBJ1-1	TRBV13	CASSSRTGGNTEAFF
TRBJ1-5	TRBV2	CASRKGLPNQPQHF
TRBJ2-7	TRBV7-5	CARSLAVGAPYEQYF
TRBJ2-7	TRBV18	CASSPIDRGEQYF
TRBJ1-1	TRBV2	CASRGQRNTEAFF
TRBJ2-5	TRBV5-4	CASSMRTGQETQYF
TRBJ1-2	TRBV28	CASSPRDRPNYGYTF
TRBJ2-1	TRBV28	CASSYLGTSGNNEQFF
TRBJ2-7	TRBV29-1	CSVSDRGIHYEQYF
TRBJ2-2	TRBV30	CAWSLRVFSNTGELFF
TRBJ1-5	TRBV6-5	CASRPRPHFPQHF